These 12 T cell receptor beta chains came from one sample sequenced in a study of shared clonotypes between healthy human individuals. Assay used: immunoSEQ multiplex PCR; TCRdb lists only in-frame clones, some missing. The sample records about 600,000 clones, 95% to 96% being singletons. CD8 cells regarded as naive lacked CD45RO, were positively chosen for CCR7, and omitted terminally differentiated effector memory CD45RA+ cells. The sequencing sample was made of naive CD8+ T cells sorted from blood. These receptors all stem from a woman aged 25 to 39 in good health.

V usage is TRBV27 and J usage is TRBJ1-5; TRBD1 aligns across 10 bases. V shed 3 bases, J shed 7 bases, and the junction held 3 bases outside the gene matches. There are 14 residues in the CDR3. Germline V lookup: CDR1 MNHEY, CDR2 SMNVEV (reference sequence). CDR3 in amino acids: CASSLGQGIQPQHF. The DNA for the CDR3 is TGTGCCAGCAGTTTGGGACAGGGGATCCAGCCCCAGCATTTT.

The chain combines TRBV11-2 with TRBJ2-7, with D perhaps TRBD1 (5 bases). CDR1 is SGHAT and CDR2 is FQNNGV in the germline V gene. The CDR3 has 19 residues. V shed 0 bases and J shed 0 bases, with 21 bases lying between them. CDR3 sequence (DNA): TGTGCCAGCAGCTTAGATCTTCTTGCGTATGACAGCTTCTCCTACGAGCAGTACTTC. It encodes CASSLDLLAYDSFSYEQYF.

V is TRBV4-1 and J is TRBJ2-7; no definite D call. The CDR3 has 17 residues. Germline V gives CDR1 MGHRA, CDR2 YSYEKL. V was clipped by 0 bases and J by 0 bases, with 15 bases between them. The chain's CDR3 is CASSQDLIYGFSYEQYF. In nucleotides, the CDR3 is TGCGCCAGCAGCCAAGATTTAATTTACGGTTTCTCCTACGAGCAGTACTTC.

This chain uses TRBV5-4 with TRBJ2-7; D is possibly TRBD1 (6 bases). The CDR3 consists of 15 residues. Looked up from germline, CDR1 is SGHNT and CDR2 is YYREEE (reference sequence). The V end was cut by 4 bases, the J end by 0 bases, with 14 bases between. The CDR3 region is CASSLMTGISYEQYF. CDR3 sequence (DNA): TGTGCCAGCAGCCTTATGACAGGTATCTCCTACGAGCAGTACTTC.

The chain combines TRBV11-2 with TRBJ2-2, with 7 bases lining up with TRBD2. The V and J ends lost 4 bases and 3 bases, in that order; junction bases with no gene match: 11. The CDR3 runs 17 residues. Germline CDR1 is SGHAT and CDR2 is FQNNGV. The DNA for the CDR3 is TGTGCCAGCAGCTCCCTCGCCCAGAGCGGGGACACCGGGGAGCTGTTTTTT. Its translation: CASSSLAQSGDTGELFF. The whole variable domain, remainder taken from reference TRBV11-2 and TRBJ2-2, is EAGVAQSPRYKIIEKRQSVAFWCNPISGHATLYWYQQILGQGPKLLIQFQNNGVVDDSQLPKDRFSAERLKGVDSTLKIQPAKLEDSAVYLCASSSLAQSGDTGELFFGEGSRLTVL.

The V and J genes are TRBV2 and TRBJ2-7; D ambiguous. Trimming took 3 bases from V and 4 from J, leaving 13 bases between them. This CDR3 has 14 amino acids. Germline assignment: CDR1 SNHLY and CDR2 FYNNEI. The CDR3 here is CASSDPGERYEQYF. The CDR3 DNA sequence: TGTGCCAGCAGTGATCCAGGAGAGAGATACGAGCAGTACTTC.

The rearrangement links TRBV7-9 to TRBJ2-2, with D tentatively TRBD1 (5 bases). V lost 5 bases, J lost 2 bases, and 18 bases lay in between. This CDR3 spans 17 amino acids. CDR1 and CDR2 from the germline V gene are SEHNR and FQNEAQ (reference sequence). Written as DNA, the CDR3 is TGTGCCAGCAGCCCCCGGGCAGGGATCATTAACACCGGGGAGCTGTTTTTT. As protein: CASSPRAGIINTGELFF.

This chain links TRBV7-3 with TRBJ2-7; D possibly corresponds to TRBD2 (5 bases). CDR3 size: 11 residues. Deletions cut 3 bases from V and 6 bases from J, with 6 bases between. Germline V gene sequence: CDR1 SGHTA, CDR2 FQGTGA. The CDR3 is CASSFRGEQYF. The CDR3 DNA reads as TGTGCCAGCAGCTTCCGGGGCGAGCAGTACTTC.

The chain carries TRBV6-1 and TRBJ2-3; D ambiguous. The CDR3 is 15 residues long. Germline lookup yields CDR1 MNHNS and CDR2 SASEGT. Between the trimmed V and J ends, which lost 3 bases and 2 bases, there was a span of 12 bases. Here the CDR3 reads CASSDLNILTDTQYF. The CDR3 region has the DNA TGTGCCAGCAGTGACCTCAACATCCTCACAGATACGCAGTATTTT.

CDR3 DNA: TGCGCCAGCAGAGGACTACAGGGGGACAATGAAAAACTGTTTTTT. This codes for CASRGLQGDNEKLFF. The chain carries TRBV10-1 and TRBJ1-4; 8 bases fit TRBD1. This CDR3 is built from 15 residues. J lost 5 bases, V lost 6 bases, and 8 bases had no gene match. The germline V gene has CDR1 WNHNN and CDR2 SYGVQD (reference sequence).

This sequence joins TRBV7-9 and TRBJ2-7; 8 bases line up with TRBD1. There are 18 residues in the CDR3. Trimming at V came to 5 bases and at J to 0 bases, leaving 15 bases not matched to a gene. Germline lookup yields CDR1 SEHNR and CDR2 FQNEAQ (reference sequence). The CDR3 loop reads CASSVGTGNGFFSYEQYF. The CDR3 nucleotides are TGTGCCAGCAGCGTCGGGACAGGAAACGGGTTTTTCTCCTACGAGCAGTACTTC.

This clone showed up just once. The chain recombines TRBV6-4 with TRBJ1-1; 7 bases match TRBD1. Germline V lookup: CDR1 MRHNA, CDR2 SNTAGT. This CDR3 region has 16 residues. V was clipped by 7 bases and J by 4 bases; unmatched bases: 15. The CDR3: CASIRIGRQGFTEAFF. The CDR3 DNA is TGTGCCAGCATCCGGATTGGGAGACAGGGATTCACTGAAGCTTTCTTT.